This is a list of T cell receptor beta chains from one sample in a study of Ad26.COV2.S vaccination and SARS-CoV-2 variants. Libraries were prepared by immunoSEQ multiplex PCR; TCRdb keeps only in-frame clonotypes and omits some of them. The sample lists 500,000 or so clones, roughly nine tenths occurring once. This material consisted of peripheral blood, taken in a trial of Ad26.COV2.S vaccine versus placebo. These TCRs come from a person aged 18-60 years who received the Ad26.COV2.S COVID-19 vaccine or a placebo. Each CDR3 is given with its conserved first and last residue. A D gene is named only where the DNA matches it firmly. The size of a clone is reported for some rows only, either as once, few or many, or as a class for expanded clones.

CASSSQGSLYEQYF | TGTGCCAGCAGCTCCCAGGGCTCCCTCTACGAGCAGTACTTC | TRBJ2-7 | NA | NA | TRBV7-9
CASSLVAGQNYGYTF | TGCGCCAGCAGCTTGGTGGCTGGACAGAACTATGGCTACACCTTC | TRBJ1-2 | NA | NA | TRBV5-1
CAISEGGYTEAFF | TGTGCCATCAGTGAGGGGGGCTACACTGAAGCTTTCTTT | TRBJ1-1 | once | NA | TRBV10-3
CASSPIGGAGGIQTQYF | TGTGCCAGCAGCCCCATCGGGGGAGCGGGTGGGATACAGACCCAGTACTTC | TRBJ2-5 | NA | NA | TRBV7-2
CATSARYNEQFF | TGTGCCACCAGCGCCAGATACAATGAGCAGTTCTTC | TRBJ2-1 | NA | NA | TRBV15
CASSILLAGVSEQFF | TGTGCCAGTAGTATTTTACTAGCGGGAGTCAGTGAGCAGTTCTTC | TRBJ2-1 | NA | TRBD2 | TRBV19
CAIIVQASNEQFF | TGTGCCATCATTGTACAGGCCAGCAATGAGCAGTTCTTC | TRBJ2-1 | NA | NA | TRBV10-3
CASRRLGGWDEQFF | TGTGCCAGTCGGAGGTTGGGGGGCTGGGATGAGCAGTTCTTC | TRBJ2-1 | NA | NA | TRBV6-5
CSASSQEYEQYF | TGCAGTGCTAGTTCCCAAGAGTACGAGCAGTACTTC | TRBJ2-7 | few | NA | TRBV20-1
CASSQESGLWYQETQYF | TGTGCCAGCAGCCAAGAATCTGGACTCTGGTACCAAGAGACCCAGTACTTC | TRBJ2-5 | NA | NA | TRBV14
CASSIGLAGAGEQFF | TGTGCCAGTAGTATAGGACTAGCGGGAGCGGGGGAGCAGTTCTTC | TRBJ2-1 | NA | TRBD2 | TRBV19
CASSQPTGWNTEAFF | TGTGCCAGCAGCCAGCCTACAGGGTGGAACACTGAAGCTTTCTTT | TRBJ1-1 | NA | NA | TRBV3-1/TRBV3-2
CASSQTLTGTNTEAFF | TGTGCCAGCAGCCAAACTCTGACAGGGACGAACACTGAAGCTTTCTTT | TRBJ1-1 | NA | TRBD1 | TRBV4-2
CASSDTGGSYNEQFF | TGTGCCAGCAGTGACACAGGGGGCTCCTACAATGAGCAGTTCTTC | TRBJ2-1 | many | TRBD1 | TRBV6-4
CASSWGPGTGFGRLEELFF | TGCGCCAGCAGCTGGGGTCCCGGGACAGGGTTTGGAAGATTGGAGGAGCTGTTTTTT | TRBJ2-2 | NA | TRBD1 | TRBV5-1
CASSLNLGRQVTNEQFF | TGTGCCAGCAGCTTAAATTTGGGGCGACAGGTGACCAATGAGCAGTTCTTC | TRBJ2-1 | NA | NA | TRBV7-9
CASSVTPEGDSYYGYTF | TGTGCCAGCAGCGTCACGCCGGAGGGTGACAGCTACTATGGCTACACCTTC | TRBJ1-2 | NA | NA | TRBV9
CASSYLVRGTPLHF | TGTGCCAGCAGTTACTTGGTCAGGGGTACACCCCTCCACTTT | TRBJ1-6 | NA | NA | TRBV6-6
CASSMAAQVGNQPQHF | TGTGCCAGTAGTATGGCAGCACAAGTCGGCAATCAGCCCCAGCATTTT | TRBJ1-5 | NA | NA | TRBV19
CASSVAGAGGEQYF | TGTGCCAGCAGTGTCGCGGGAGCCGGGGGCGAGCAGTACTTC | TRBJ2-7 | NA | TRBD2 | TRBV28
CASSSLAGDGELFF | TGTGCCAGCTCATCTTTAGCGGGAGACGGGGAGCTGTTTTTT | TRBJ2-2 | once | TRBD2 | TRBV18
CASRSGFMNTEAFF | TGCGCCAGCAGGTCGGGGTTCATGAACACTGAAGCTTTCTTT | TRBJ1-1 | NA | NA | TRBV5-1
CASSPIASHEQYF | TGTGCCAGCAGCCCGATAGCGAGCCACGAGCAGTACTTC | TRBJ2-7 | NA | NA | TRBV11-1
CASSQEGLATFYEQYF | TGCGCCAGCAGCCAAGAGGGACTAGCGACCTTTTACGAGCAGTACTTC | TRBJ2-7 | NA | TRBD2 | TRBV4-3
CASSRAHGGGLNIQYF | TGTGCCAGCAGCCGGGCACATGGGGGTGGGTTAAACATTCAGTACTTC | TRBJ2-4 | NA | NA | TRBV5-6
CASSLGDEQYF | TGTGCCAGCAGCTTGGGGGACGAGCAGTACTTC | TRBJ2-7 | few | NA | TRBV7-9
CASSPQGQGYTEAFF | TGTGCCAGCAGTCCCCAGGGACAGGGATACACTGAAGCTTTCTTT | TRBJ1-1 | NA | TRBD1 | TRBV28
CASSLSCGGPREQYF | TGTGCCAGCAGCCTAAGTTGTGGAGGGCCCCGCGAGCAGTACTTC | TRBJ2-7 | NA | NA | TRBV7-2